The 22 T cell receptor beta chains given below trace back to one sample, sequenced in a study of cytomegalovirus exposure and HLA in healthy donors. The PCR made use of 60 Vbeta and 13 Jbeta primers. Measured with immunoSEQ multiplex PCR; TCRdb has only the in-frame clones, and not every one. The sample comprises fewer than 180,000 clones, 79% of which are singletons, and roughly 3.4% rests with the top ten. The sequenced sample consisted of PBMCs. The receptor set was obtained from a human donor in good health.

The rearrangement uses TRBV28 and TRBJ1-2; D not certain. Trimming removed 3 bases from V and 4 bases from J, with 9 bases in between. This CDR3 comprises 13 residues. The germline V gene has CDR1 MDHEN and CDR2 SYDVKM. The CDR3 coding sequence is TGTGCCAGCAGTTTTATCGGGGTCTATGGCTACACCTTC. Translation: CASSFIGVYGYTF.

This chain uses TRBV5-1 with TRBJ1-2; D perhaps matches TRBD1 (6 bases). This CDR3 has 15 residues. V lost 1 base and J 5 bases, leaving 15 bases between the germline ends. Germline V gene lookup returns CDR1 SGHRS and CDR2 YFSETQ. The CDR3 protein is CASSLTGTSEYGYTF. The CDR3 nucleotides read TGCGCCAGCAGCTTGACCGGGACATCGGAGTATGGCTACACCTTC.

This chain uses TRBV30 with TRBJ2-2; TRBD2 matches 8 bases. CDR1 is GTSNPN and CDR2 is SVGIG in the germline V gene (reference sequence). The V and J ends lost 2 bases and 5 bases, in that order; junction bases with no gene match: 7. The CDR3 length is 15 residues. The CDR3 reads CAWSRWRGETGELFF. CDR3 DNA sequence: TGTGCCTGGAGTCGCTGGCGGGGGGAGACCGGGGAGCTGTTTTTT.

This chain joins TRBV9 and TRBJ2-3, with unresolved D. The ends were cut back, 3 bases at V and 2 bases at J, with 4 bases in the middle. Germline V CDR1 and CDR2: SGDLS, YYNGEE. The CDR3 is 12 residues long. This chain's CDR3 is CASSALTDTQYF. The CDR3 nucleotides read TGTGCCAGCAGCGCTCTCACAGATACGCAGTATTTT.

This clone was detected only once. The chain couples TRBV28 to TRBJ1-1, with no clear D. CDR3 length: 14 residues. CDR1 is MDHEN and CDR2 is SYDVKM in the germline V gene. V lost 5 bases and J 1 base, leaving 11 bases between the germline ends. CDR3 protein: CASSTNPRNTEAFF. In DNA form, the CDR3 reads TGTGCCAGCAGTACCAATCCTAGGAACACTGAAGCTTTCTTT. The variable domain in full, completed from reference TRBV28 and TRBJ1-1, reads DVKVTQSSRYLVKRTGEKVFLECVQDMDHENMFWYRQDPGLGLRLIYFSYDVKMKEKGDIPEGYSVSREKKERFSLILESASTNQTSMYLCASSTNPRNTEAFFGQGTRLTVV.

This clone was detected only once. CDR3 in amino acids: CSGMDSLGETQYF. The CDR3 nucleotides are TGCAGCGGGATGGACTCACTGGGGGAGACCCAGTACTTC. This chain links TRBV29-1 with TRBJ2-5, with D perhaps matching TRBD2 (5 bases). Trimming took 7 bases from V and 5 from J, leaving 17 bases between them. The CDR3 has 13 amino acids. Germline V gene lookup returns CDR1 SQVTM and CDR2 ANQGSEA.

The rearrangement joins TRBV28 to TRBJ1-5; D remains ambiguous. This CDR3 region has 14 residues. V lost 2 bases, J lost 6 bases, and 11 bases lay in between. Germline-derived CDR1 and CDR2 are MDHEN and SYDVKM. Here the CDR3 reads CASSLAPPGQPQHF. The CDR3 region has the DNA TGTGCCAGCAGTTTAGCCCCACCAGGTCAGCCCCAGCATTTT.

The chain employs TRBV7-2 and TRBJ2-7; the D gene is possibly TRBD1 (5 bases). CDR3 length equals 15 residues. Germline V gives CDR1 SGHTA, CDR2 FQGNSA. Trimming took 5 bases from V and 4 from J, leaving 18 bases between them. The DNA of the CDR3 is TGTGCCAGCAGCCCTAGGGGTGGAACAGCGTACGAGCAGTACTTC. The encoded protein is CASSPRGGTAYEQYF.

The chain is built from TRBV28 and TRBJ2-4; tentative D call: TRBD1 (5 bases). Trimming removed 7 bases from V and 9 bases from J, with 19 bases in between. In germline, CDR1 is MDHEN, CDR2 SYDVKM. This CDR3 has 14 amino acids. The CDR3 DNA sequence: TGTGCCAGCATTAATGGGGCATTCGATACCATTCAGTACTTC. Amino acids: CASINGAFDTIQYF.

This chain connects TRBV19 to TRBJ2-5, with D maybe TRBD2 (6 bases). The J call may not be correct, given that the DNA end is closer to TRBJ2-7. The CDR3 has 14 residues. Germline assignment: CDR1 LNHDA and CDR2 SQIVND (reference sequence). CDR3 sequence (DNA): TGTGCCAGCAATCCGGGACTCAGGTCGGGCGAGCAGTACTTC. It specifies CASNPGLRSGEQYF.

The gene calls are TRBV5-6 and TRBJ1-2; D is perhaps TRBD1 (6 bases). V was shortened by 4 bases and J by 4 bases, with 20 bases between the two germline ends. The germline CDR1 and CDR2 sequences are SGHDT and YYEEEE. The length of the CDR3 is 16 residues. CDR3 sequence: CASSPRSGASIYGYTF. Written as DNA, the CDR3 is TGTGCCAGCAGCCCAAGATCAGGGGCTAGTATCTATGGCTACACCTTC.

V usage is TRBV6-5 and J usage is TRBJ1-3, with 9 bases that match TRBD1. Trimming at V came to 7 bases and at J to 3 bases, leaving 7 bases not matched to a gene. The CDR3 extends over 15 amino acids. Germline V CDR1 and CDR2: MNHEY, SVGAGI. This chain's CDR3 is CASIAGTGIGNTIYF. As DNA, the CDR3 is TGTGCCAGCATAGCCGGGACAGGGATTGGAAACACCATATATTTT.

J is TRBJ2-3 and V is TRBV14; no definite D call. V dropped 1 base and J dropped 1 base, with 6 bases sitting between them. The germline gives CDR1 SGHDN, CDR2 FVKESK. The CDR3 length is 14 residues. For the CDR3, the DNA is TGTGCCAGCAGCCAAGCGGCGGGCACAGATACGCAGTATTTT. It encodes CASSQAAGTDTQYF.

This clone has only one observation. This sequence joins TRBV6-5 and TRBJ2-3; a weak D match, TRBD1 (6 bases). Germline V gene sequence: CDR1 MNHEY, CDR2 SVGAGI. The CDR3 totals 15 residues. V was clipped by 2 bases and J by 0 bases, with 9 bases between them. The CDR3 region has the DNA TGTGCCAGCAGTTACGCAGGGGTTAGCACAGATACGCAGTATTTT. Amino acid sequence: CASSYAGVSTDTQYF.

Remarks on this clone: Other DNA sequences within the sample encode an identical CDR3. The DNA for the CDR3 is TGTGCCAGCAGTTTGGGGCAGGGGAACACTGAAGCTTTCTTT. Its protein product is CASSLGQGNTEAFF. This chain uses TRBV27 with TRBJ1-1; a weak D match, TRBD1 (5 bases). The CDR3 runs 14 residues. Trimming took off 3 bases at V and 1 base at J, with 9 bases between the two ends. Germline values: CDR1 MNHEY, CDR2 SMNVEV (reference sequence).

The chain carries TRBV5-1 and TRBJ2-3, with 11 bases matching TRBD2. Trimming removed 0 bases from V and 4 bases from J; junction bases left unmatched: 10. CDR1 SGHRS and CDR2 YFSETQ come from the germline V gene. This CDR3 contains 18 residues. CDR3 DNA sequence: TGCGCCAGCAGCTTGGCAGGATCGACTAGCGGGAAAGCAGATACGCAGTATTTT. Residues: CASSLAGSTSGKADTQYF.

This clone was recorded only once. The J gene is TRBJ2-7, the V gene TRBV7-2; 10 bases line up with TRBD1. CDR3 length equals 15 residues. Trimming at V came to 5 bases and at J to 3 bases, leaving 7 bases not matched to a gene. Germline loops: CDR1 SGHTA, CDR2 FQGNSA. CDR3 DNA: TGTGCCAGCAGCATTGGACAGGGGGTTTTCTACGAGCAGTACTTC. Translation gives CASSIGQGVFYEQYF.

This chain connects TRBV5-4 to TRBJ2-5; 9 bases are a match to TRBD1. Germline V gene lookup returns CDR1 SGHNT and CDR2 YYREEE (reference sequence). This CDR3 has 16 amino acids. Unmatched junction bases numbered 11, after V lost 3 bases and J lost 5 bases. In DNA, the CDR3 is TGTGCCAGCAGCTCTCCGGGACAGGGTATTCGGGAGACCCAGTACTTC. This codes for CASSSPGQGIRETQYF.

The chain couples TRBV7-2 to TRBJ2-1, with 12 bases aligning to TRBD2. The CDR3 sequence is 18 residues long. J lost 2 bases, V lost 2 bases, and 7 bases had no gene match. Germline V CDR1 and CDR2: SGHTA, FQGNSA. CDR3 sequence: CASSLKTSGSPPYNEQFF. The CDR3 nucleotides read TGTGCCAGCAGCTTAAAGACTAGCGGGAGTCCTCCCTACAATGAGCAGTTCTTC.

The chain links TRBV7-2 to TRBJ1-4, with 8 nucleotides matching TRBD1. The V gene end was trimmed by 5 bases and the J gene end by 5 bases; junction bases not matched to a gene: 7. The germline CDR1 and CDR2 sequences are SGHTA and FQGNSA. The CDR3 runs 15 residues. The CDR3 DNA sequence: TGTGCCAGCAGCCGCCCGACAGGGGCGAATGAAAAACTGTTTTTT. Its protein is CASSRPTGANEKLFF.

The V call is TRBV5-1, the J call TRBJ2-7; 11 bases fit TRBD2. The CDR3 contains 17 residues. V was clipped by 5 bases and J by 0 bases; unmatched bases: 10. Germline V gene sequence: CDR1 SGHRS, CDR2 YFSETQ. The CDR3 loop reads CASSLASSGGTSYEQYF. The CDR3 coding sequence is TGCGCCAGCAGTTTAGCATCTAGCGGGGGGACCTCCTACGAGCAGTACTTC. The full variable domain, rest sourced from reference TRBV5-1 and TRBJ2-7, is KAGVTQTPRYLIKTRGQQVTLSCSPISGHRSVSWYQQTPGQGLQFLFEYFSETQRNKGNFPGRFSGRQFSNSRSEMNVSTLELGDSALYLCASSLASSGGTSYEQYFGPGTRLTVT.

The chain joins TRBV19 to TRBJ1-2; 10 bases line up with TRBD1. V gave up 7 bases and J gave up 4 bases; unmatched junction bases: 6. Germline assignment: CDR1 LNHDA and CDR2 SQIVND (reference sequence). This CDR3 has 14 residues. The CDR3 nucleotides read TGTGCCAGTACCGGGACAGGGGAATTCTATGGCTACACCTTC. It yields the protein CASTGTGEFYGYTF.